These T cell receptor beta chains were read from a single sample in a study of CD8+ T cells in alopecia areata. TCRdb's table, derived via immunoSEQ multiplex PCR, lists solely in-frame clones and lacks some. This table has 200,000 to 250,000 clones, less than 75% appearing once. The sample in question was CD4+ T cells sorted from blood, obtained at week 4, from a patient treated with tofacitinib. These receptors came from a human donor with alopecia areata. The CDR3 runs from the conserved cysteine through the conserved F or W.

V,J,CDR3
TRBV25-1,TRBJ2-4,CASSLTDNKNIQYF
TRBV29-1,TRBJ2-1,CSTMPQGGRLNEQFF
TRBV6-4,TRBJ2-3,CASSDSYEAPTDTQYF
TRBV6-1,TRBJ2-5,CASSEGQGRQETQYF
TRBV15,TRBJ1-1,CATSRTDRGQYTEAFF
TRBV6-5,TRBJ2-2,CASRRGGELFF
TRBV4-1,TRBJ1-6,CASSPRTLGNSPLHF
TRBV29-1,TRBJ2-7,CSVEAIRGLTYEQYF
TRBV29-1,TRBJ2-7,CSATGERYEQYF
TRBV7-2,TRBJ2-1,CASSPGLAGEEQFF
TRBV5-6,TRBJ2-3,CASSISGPAHTQYF
TRBV27,TRBJ1-2,CASSPDRGSGYTF
TRBV7-9,TRBJ2-3,CASSLGQRSTDTQYF
TRBV29-1,TRBJ1-6,CSVEVDGNSPLHF
TRBV7-8,TRBJ1-6,CASSAPFRDRFHNSPLHF
TRBV29-1,TRBJ1-1,CSVLVTEAFF
TRBV25-1,TRBJ2-5,CASSDGTTWPETQYF
TRBV27,TRBJ2-1,CASSLSTGGLFF
TRBV5-1,TRBJ2-7,CASSLDFPSGNEQYF
TRBV25-1,TRBJ1-1,CASSAVGTGEAFF
TRBV4-2,TRBJ2-3,CASSPRGDLSTDTQYF
TRBV27,TRBJ2-2,CASSLRPRGGELFF
TRBV14,TRBJ2-3,CASSQVRTQYF
TRBV7-2,TRBJ2-5,CASSPGPGETQYF
TRBV30,TRBJ1-1,CAWSVPAINTEAFF
TRBV18,TRBJ2-1,CASSPPSGRGNEQFF
TRBV25-1,TRBJ2-6,CASSTGTRSSGANVLTF
TRBV18,TRBJ1-1,CASSPTRDSTEAFF
TRBV18,TRBJ2-6,CASSGANVLTF
TRBV7-3,TRBJ2-3,CASSLASTDTQYF
TRBV27,TRBJ2-3,CASSSIAGGLTDTQYF
TRBV27,TRBJ2-6,CASSLQGTGANVLTF
TRBV4-2,TRBJ2-1,CASSQVESRGRNEQFF
TRBV29-1,TRBJ1-2,CSVPRPVDGYTF
TRBV15,TRBJ1-5,CATSRDPGDQPQHF
TRBV4-1,TRBJ2-7,CASSRGQGMGEQYF
TRBV7-9,TRBJ1-2,CASSPVPNYGYTF
TRBV23-1,TRBJ2-5,CASSLRTGSETQYF
TRBV18,TRBJ2-1,CASSPGQANGQFF
TRBV29-1,TRBJ2-7,CSVGGQSSSYEQYF
TRBV29-1,TRBJ2-5,CSVEEHGGGETQYF
TRBV29-1,TRBJ1-1,CSASTGVGTEAFF
TRBV29-1,TRBJ1-1,CSVDTGVRAFF
TRBV5-4,TRBJ2-7,CASSQRLAGTYEQYF
TRBV29-1,TRBJ1-2,CSVGTGYGYGYTF
TRBV29-1,TRBJ1-2,CSVVEGGTHGYTF
TRBV29-1,TRBJ2-2,CSGEGLNTGELFF
TRBV2,TRBJ1-2,CASIHGLEGDGYTF
TRBV29-1,TRBJ1-1,CSATPLGTGKTEAFF
TRBV5-6,TRBJ1-6,CASSRDRLYNSPLHF
TRBV6-5,TRBJ2-7,CASSIRQGYEQYF
TRBV18,TRBJ2-1,CASSPSGAGVNEQFF